The rows below give T cell receptor beta chains drawn from one sample of a study of blood T cell repertoires in COVID-19. TCRdb's table, derived via immunoSEQ multiplex PCR, lists solely in-frame clones and lacks some. The sample contains 100,000 to 150,000 clones, over 75% of which appear only once. Material: peripheral blood. All receptors derive from a man under 40 with COVID-19, enrolled during active disease. Each CDR3 is given with its conserved first and last residue. D genes are given only for firm matches. The size of a clone is reported for some rows only, either as once, few or many, or as a class for expanded clones.

j_call clone_size d_call v_call cdr3_nt cdr3_aa
TRBJ1-1 medium-sized NA TRBV19 TGTGCCAGTACCACCGGGAACACTGAAGCTTTCTTT CASTTGNTEAFF
TRBJ1-2 NA NA TRBV25-1 TGTGCCAGCACCCCTCCAGGGCGTCACTATGGCTACACCTTC CASTPPGRHYGYTF
TRBJ1-1 NA NA TRBV7-2 TGTGCCAGCAGCTTAGGAAGCTGGGTAGCGGGGACTGAAGCTTTCTTT CASSLGSWVAGTEAFF
TRBJ2-1 NA NA TRBV9 TGTGCCAGCAGCTCCTTCCCGGGGTCGGGACTCCTTCACAATGAGCAGTTCTTC CASSSFPGSGLLHNEQFF
TRBJ1-6 few NA TRBV10-3 TGTGCCATCCAGAGGCAGGCGGGGAATTCACCCCTCCACTTT CAIQRQAGNSPLHF
TRBJ2-5 NA NA TRBV25-1 TGTGCCAGCAGTGAATACACAGGTTCTACTGAGACCCAGTACTTC CASSEYTGSTETQYF
TRBJ1-1 NA NA TRBV30 TGTGCCTGGAGTGTCGGGGGGCGAAACACTGAAGCTTTCTTT CAWSVGGRNTEAFF
TRBJ2-3 few TRBD1 TRBV11-3 TGTGCCAGCAAGGACAGGGGGGCAGATACGCAGTATTTT CASKDRGADTQYF
TRBJ1-2 NA TRBD1 TRBV13 TGTGCCAGCAGCTCCGACAGGGGTAACTATGGCTACACCTTC CASSSDRGNYGYTF
TRBJ2-6 NA TRBD1 TRBV9 TGTGCCAGCAGCGTAGAGGACAGGGACGTCCTGACTTTC CASSVEDRDVLTF
TRBJ1-5 NA NA TRBV5-1 TGCGCCAGCAGCACGGGACTGTCTAGCAATCAGCCCCAGCATTTT CASSTGLSSNQPQHF
TRBJ2-7 NA TRBD2 TRBV4-2 TGTGCCAGCAGCCAAGAGGGACTAGCGGGGGGGCTCCCCTACGAGCAGTACTTC CASSQEGLAGGLPYEQYF
TRBJ1-1 once TRBD1 TRBV28 TGTGCCAGCAGTTTTTACCCGGGACAGGGGCTCACTGAAGCTTTCTTT CASSFYPGQGLTEAFF
TRBJ2-2 NA TRBD2 TRBV19 TGTGCCAGTAGTCACGCGGGGGGCACAAACACCGGGGAGCTGTTTTTT CASSHAGGTNTGELFF
TRBJ2-1 NA TRBD2 TRBV19 TGTGCCAGTAGTATTGGTAGCGGGAGTTTCAATGAGCAGTTCTTC CASSIGSGSFNEQFF
TRBJ2-7 NA NA TRBV24-1 TGTGCCACCGGACCTCCGGGAGCCTCCTACGAGCAGTACTTC CATGPPGASYEQYF
TRBJ1-1 few TRBD1 TRBV6-4 TGTGCCAGCGGACAGGGGGAGACTGAAGCTTTCTTT CASGQGETEAFF
TRBJ1-2 NA TRBD1 TRBV24-1 TGTGCCACCAGTGATTCGACAGGGGGGGACTATGGCTACACCTTC CATSDSTGGDYGYTF
TRBJ2-2 NA TRBD1 TRBV11-2 TGTGCCAGCAGCGGGGACAGGGTCAGCCACGGGGAGCTGTTTTTT CASSGDRVSHGELFF
TRBJ2-1 NA NA TRBV5-5 TGTGCCAGCACAGGATCCTACAATGAGCAGTTCTTC CASTGSYNEQFF
TRBJ2-7 few TRBD1 TRBV11-3 TGTGCCAGCAGCTTTGGGACAGGGGGATACTACGAGCAGTACTTC CASSFGTGGYYEQYF
TRBJ2-3 NA NA TRBV2 TGTGCCACCGGGGGTGGGGGGGCCAGCCACACAGATACGCAGTATTTT CATGGGGASHTDTQYF
TRBJ2-7 NA TRBD2 TRBV6-2/TRBV6-3 TGTGCCAGCAGTTACTCGGGGGGGGACTACGAGCAGTACTTC CASSYSGGDYEQYF
TRBJ2-1 NA TRBD1 TRBV28 TGTGCCAGCAGTTTACCGGGCGGGACAGGGCACAATGAGCAGTTCTTC CASSLPGGTGHNEQFF
TRBJ2-1 NA TRBD2 TRBV28 TGTGCCAGCAGTCTTGAGATTAGCGGGGATTTGGGCAATGAGCAGTTCTTC CASSLEISGDLGNEQFF
TRBJ1-1 NA TRBD1 TRBV7-6 TGTGCCAGCAGCCCGACGACAGGGGGGATAATGAACACTGAAGCTTTCTTT CASSPTTGGIMNTEAFF
TRBJ2-1 NA NA TRBV7-9 TGTGCCAGCAGCTCCGGGTCTAGCTCCTACAATGAGCAGTTCTTC CASSSGSSSYNEQFF
TRBJ2-3 once NA TRBV7-3 TGTGCCAGCAGCTTATCTGGAGGCATCACAGATACGCAGTATTTT CASSLSGGITDTQYF
TRBJ2-5 medium-sized NA TRBV19 TGTGCCAGTAGTATAGCGTTATCTGAGGAGACCCAGTACTTC CASSIALSEETQYF
TRBJ2-2 once TRBD2 TRBV28 TGTGCCAGCAGCTCCGTTAATAGCGGGATAGTTACCGGGGAGCTGTTTTTT CASSSVNSGIVTGELFF
TRBJ1-2 NA TRBD1 TRBV4-1 TGCGCCAGCAGCCAAGAAAGGACAGGAGCTAACTATGGCTACACCTTC CASSQERTGANYGYTF
TRBJ2-3 NA TRBD1 TRBV29-1 TGCAGCACCCGGACAGGGAACACAGATACGCAGTATTTT CSTRTGNTDTQYF
TRBJ1-6 few NA TRBV27 TGTGCCAGCAGTTTATGGGAGGGGCGTAATTCACCCCTCCACTTT CASSLWEGRNSPLHF
TRBJ2-1 NA TRBD1 TRBV13 TGTGCCAGCAGCGGATCCGGGACAGACCGCTACAATGAGCAGTTCTTC CASSGSGTDRYNEQFF
TRBJ1-1 once TRBD1 TRBV7-9 TGTGCCAGCAGCCTAGAGGGGGCGCGGGACACTGAAGCTTTCTTT CASSLEGARDTEAFF
TRBJ2-2 NA TRBD2 TRBV7-3 TGTGCCAGTAGATCCCTAGCGGGGGACACCGGGGAGCTGTTTTTT CASRSLAGDTGELFF
TRBJ2-1 NA TRBD2 TRBV10-3 TGTGCCATCAGTCCTGACAGGCGGGGGGGGCAGTTCTTC CAISPDRRGGQFF
TRBJ1-2 NA NA TRBV29-1 TGCAGCGTTGACCCTGCAGGGAACTATGGCTACACCTTC CSVDPAGNYGYTF
TRBJ1-2 few NA TRBV27 TGTGCCAGCAGTTTCACCCCTGGCGGATCGTATGGCTACACCTTC CASSFTPGGSYGYTF
TRBJ1-1 few NA TRBV19 TGTGCCAGTAGTATCAACCGGCAGGGATCGGCGAGGACTGAAGCTTTCTTT CASSINRQGSARTEAFF
TRBJ2-7 once TRBD1 TRBV19 TGTGCCAGTAGTAGCGGGACAGGGGTTTTGTACGAGCAGTACTTC CASSSGTGVLYEQYF
TRBJ1-1 NA NA TRBV28 TGTGCCAGCAGATGGGCGGGGGAGATGAACACTGAAGCTTTCTTT CASRWAGEMNTEAFF